This T cell receptor (beta chain) stems from a study of early stage breast cancer tumors. As for the study in general: Most invasive tumors, about 70% of the 16, were ER+/PR+/HER2-. The study's findings and limits: Chain pairing and CD4, CD8 or FOXP3 expression were not captured. Most shared enriched TCRB sequences were commonly generated ones. Tumor and normal breast were distinguished via blood comparison in 14 of 16 patients.

TCRdb's copy holds only in-frame clones and misses some; the assay was immunoSEQ multiplex PCR. The table lists about 36,000 clones, roughly 70% of them singletons. Concerning this clone itself: Its target is not known.

This CDR3 spans 13 amino acids. The germline V gene encodes CDR1 SEHNR and CDR2 FQNEAQ (reference sequence). V lost 5 bases and J lost 1, with 8 bases in between. This TCR derives from a person aged 55 to 75 with breast cancer. The chain combines TRBV7-9 with TRBJ1-1; unclear D gene. The specimen sequenced was blood. CDR3 nucleotide sequence: TGTGCCAGCAGCCTTCGGTGGAACACTGAAGCTTTCTTT. This codes for CASSLRWNTEAFF. The entire variable domain, with the rest obtained from reference TRBV7-9 and TRBJ1-1, is as follows: DTGVSQNPRHKITKRGQNVTFRCDPISEHNRLYWYRQTLGQGPEFLTYFQNEAQLEKSRLLSDRFSAERPKGSFSTLEIQRTEQGDSAMYLCASSLRWNTEAFFGQGTRLTVV.